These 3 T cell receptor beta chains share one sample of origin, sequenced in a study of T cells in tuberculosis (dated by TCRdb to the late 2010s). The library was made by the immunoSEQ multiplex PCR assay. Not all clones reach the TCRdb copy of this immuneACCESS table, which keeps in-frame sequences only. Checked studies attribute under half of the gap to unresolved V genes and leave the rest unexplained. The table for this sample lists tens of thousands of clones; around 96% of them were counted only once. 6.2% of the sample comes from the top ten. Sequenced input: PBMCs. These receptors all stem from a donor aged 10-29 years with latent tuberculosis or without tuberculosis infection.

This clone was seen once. The CDR3 nucleotides are TGTGCCAGCAGCCAAGGAATAGGAGGTAGCAATCAGCCCCAGCATTTT. The encoded protein is CASSQGIGGSNQPQHF. The J gene is TRBJ1-5, the V gene TRBV4-2; D remains unclear. The CDR3 spans 16 residues. The V gene lost 1 base and the J gene lost 0 bases, with 10 bases spanning the gap. From germline, CDR1 is LGHNA and CDR2 YNFKEQ.

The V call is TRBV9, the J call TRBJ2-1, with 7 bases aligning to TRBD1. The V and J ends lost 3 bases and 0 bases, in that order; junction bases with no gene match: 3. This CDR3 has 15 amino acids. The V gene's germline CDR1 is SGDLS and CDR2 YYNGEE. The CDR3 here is CASSATGSSYNEQFF. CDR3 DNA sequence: TGTGCCAGCAGCGCGACAGGGAGCTCCTACAATGAGCAGTTCTTC.

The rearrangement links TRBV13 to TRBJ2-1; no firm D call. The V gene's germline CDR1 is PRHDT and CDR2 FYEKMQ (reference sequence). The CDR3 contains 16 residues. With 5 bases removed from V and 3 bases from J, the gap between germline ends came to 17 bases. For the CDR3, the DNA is TGTGCCAGCAGCCCCAACACCCCACGGAGCTACAATGAGCAGTTCTTC. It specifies CASSPNTPRSYNEQFF.